Shown below are 28 T cell receptor beta chains from a single sample sequenced in a study of human T cells and chemical hapten exposure. Time point denoted: patch test 2, 6 weeks after DPC sensitization. The treatment denotes: therapeutic diphenylcyclopropenone sensitization with weekly scalp DPC. TCRdb passed the RACE reads through MiXCR, listing each CDR3 protein once. The sample has fewer than 90,000 distinct CDR3 sequences; approximately 6.6% are singletons. The sample was whole blood, taken in connection with sensitization to the hapten diphenylcyclopropenone (DPC). These TCRs come from a young woman with alopecia areata. Some clones in this sample may be carry-over from other donors' samples.

This clonotype appeared many times. V usage is TRBV20-1 and J usage is TRBJ1-2, with a possible D match to TRBD1 (6 bases). With 0 bases removed from V and 4 bases from J, the gap between germline ends came to 21 bases. Germline V gene lookup returns CDR1 DFQATT and CDR2 SNEGSKA (reference sequence). CDR3 size: 17 residues. The CDR3 region is CSARERGGSGPAYGYTF. CDR3 DNA: TGCAGTGCTAGAGAGAGGGGGGGGTCGGGGCCAGCCTATGGCTACACCTTC.

This clonotype appeared many times. The chain joins TRBV7-2 to TRBJ2-5; D is unclear. The germline V and J ends were trimmed by 5 bases and 3 bases, with 4 bases remaining between them. This CDR3 region has 11 residues. Germline V gene lookup returns CDR1 SGHTA and CDR2 FQGNSA. The CDR3 bases are TGTGCCAGCAGCCAAGAAGAGACCCAGTACTTC. This sequence encodes CASSQEETQYF. The full variable domain, its missing parts supplied by reference TRBV7-2 and TRBJ2-5, is GAGVSQSPSNKVTEKGKDVELRCDPISGHTALYWYRQSLGQGLEFLIYFQGNSAPDKSGLPSDRFSAERTGGSVSTLTIQRTQQEDSAVYLCASSQEETQYFGPGTRLLVL.

The rearrangement uses TRBV2 and TRBJ1-1; D is perhaps TRBD1 (6 bases). This CDR3 comprises 12 residues. V was shortened by 7 bases and J by 3 bases, with 9 bases between the two germline ends. Germline CDR1 and CDR2: SNHLY and FYNNEI. The CDR3 loop is CASKGDDTEAFF. Here the CDR3 DNA reads TGTGCCAGCAAGGGGGACGACACTGAAGCTTTCTTT.

This clonotype came up many times. The chain recombines TRBV7-3 with TRBJ2-2, with D perhaps matching TRBD1 (5 bases). CDR1 and CDR2 from the germline V gene are SGHTA and FQGTGA. The CDR3 is 13 amino acids. Trimming shortened V by 5 bases and J by 4 bases, and 8 bases separated the two germline ends. CDR3 DNA: TGTGCCAGCAGCCGTACAGGCACCGGGGAGCTGTTTTTT. Translated: CASSRTGTGELFF.

The rearrangement joins TRBV7-6 to TRBJ1-1; D may be TRBD1 (6 bases). Per the germline V gene, CDR1 is SGHVS and CDR2 is FNYEAQ. The V end was cut by 1 base, the J end by 0 bases, with 9 bases between. The CDR3 loop spans 15 amino acids. CDR3 coding DNA: TGTGCCAGCAGCTTAGTAAGGGACATGAACACTGAAGCTTTCTTT. It codes for CASSLVRDMNTEAFF.

The table lists this clonotype with many counts. The chain is built from TRBV20-1 and TRBJ1-2, with 11 bases lining up with TRBD1. This CDR3 spans 13 amino acids. Losses at the gene ends were 6 bases for V and 4 bases for J; bases not matched to a gene: 4. The germline V gene encodes CDR1 DFQATT and CDR2 SNEGSKA (reference sequence). CDR3 in amino acids: CSAPGQGGYGYTF. The CDR3 region has the DNA TGCAGTGCCCCGGGACAGGGGGGCTATGGCTACACCTTC.

This clonotype was detected ten times or more. The chain couples TRBV29-1 to TRBJ2-3; D unresolved. Germline V gene sequence: CDR1 SQVTM, CDR2 ANQGSEA. The CDR3 extends over 13 amino acids. V was pared by 4 bases and J by 2 bases, with 10 bases between. The CDR3 here is CSVAARNTDTQYF. CDR3 DNA: TGCAGCGTTGCCGCTAGGAACACAGATACGCAGTATTTT.

This clonotype occurred many times. The chain is built from TRBV5-1 and TRBJ2-1, with D possibly matching TRBD1 (6 bases). V was trimmed by 0 bases and J by 6 bases, leaving 10 bases between them. Looked up from germline, CDR1 is SGHRS and CDR2 is YFSETQ. The CDR3 totals 14 residues. The CDR3 sequence is CASSLAGRGNEQFF. The CDR3 DNA reads TGCGCCAGCAGCTTGGCCGGCAGGGGCAATGAGCAGTTCTTC. Complete variable domain (other parts from reference TRBV5-1 and TRBJ2-1): KAGVTQTPRYLIKTRGQQVTLSCSPISGHRSVSWYQQTPGQGLQFLFEYFSETQRNKGNFPGRFSGRQFSNSRSEMNVSTLELGDSALYLCASSLAGRGNEQFFGPGTRLTVL.

This clonotype came up many times. This chain connects TRBV27 to TRBJ2-1; 10 bases align to TRBD2. The CDR3 has 16 residues. Germline CDR1 and CDR2: MNHEY and SMNVEV (reference sequence). The J segment lost 8 bases and the V segment lost 5 bases, leaving 12 bases of the junction unmatched. The CDR3 DNA reads as TGTGCCAGCAGTCCCCCTCCTTTAGCGGGGGGAGATGAGCAGTTCTTC. This gives the protein CASSPPPLAGGDEQFF.

This clonotype has a count of ten or more. This sequence joins TRBV5-6 and TRBJ2-2, with D perhaps matching TRBD1 (6 bases). Germline lookup yields CDR1 SGHDT and CDR2 YYEEEE. Deletions cut 8 bases from V and 4 bases from J, with 15 bases between. The CDR3 is 14 amino acids. The CDR3: CASTSGRGTGELFF. CDR3 in DNA: TGTGCCAGTACCTCGGGCAGGGGCACCGGGGAGCTGTTTTTT.

This clonotype was seen many times. Here the CDR3 reads CASDSESTDTQYF. As DNA, the CDR3 is TGTGCCAGCGACAGTGAGAGCACAGATACGCAGTATTTT. J is TRBJ2-3 and V is TRBV2; D is possibly TRBD1 (5 bases). The germline CDR1 and CDR2 sequences are SNHLY and FYNNEI. V was shortened by 8 bases and J by 0 bases, with 9 bases between the two germline ends. The CDR3 is 13 amino acids.

This clonotype was recorded many times. V usage is TRBV7-2 and J usage is TRBJ2-7, with a possible D match to TRBD2 (5 bases). The CDR3 extends over 13 amino acids. V shed 5 bases and J shed 4 bases, with 12 bases lying between them. CDR1 SGHTA and CDR2 FQGNSA come from the germline V gene. This CDR3 is CASSPRTRYEQYF. CDR3 coding DNA: TGTGCCAGCAGCCCACGGACTCGTTACGAGCAGTACTTC.

This clonotype has a count of ten or more. This sequence joins TRBV3-1 and TRBJ2-4; D gene uncertain. V lost 0 bases to trimming and J lost 1 base, with 13 bases between them. Germline V lookup: CDR1 LGHDT, CDR2 YNNKEL (reference sequence). The length of the CDR3 is 17 residues. The CDR3 sequence: CASSQDRAGPAKNIQYF. The CDR3 DNA reads as TGTGCCAGCAGCCAAGATAGGGCCGGGCCGGCCAAAAACATTCAGTACTTC.

This clonotype was counted ten times or more. The chain is built from TRBV5-5 and TRBJ1-6, with D hard to call. From germline, CDR1 is SGHKS and CDR2 YYEKEE (reference sequence). Trimming shortened V by 4 bases and J by 7 bases, and 12 bases separated the two germline ends. The CDR3 is made up of 14 amino acids. The CDR3 bases are TGTGCCAGCAGCCCAAAAGCGGGAAATTCACCCCTCCACTTT. It codes for CASSPKAGNSPLHF.

This clonotype has only a few counts. The CDR3 is CASSAWTGLTRNTIYF. The CDR3 DNA reads as TGTGCCAGCAGTGCTTGGACAGGGCTGACTCGAAACACCATATATTTT. The V and J genes are TRBV12-3 or TRBV12-4 and TRBJ1-3, with TRBD1 matching over 8 bases. J lost 5 bases, V lost 5 bases, and 11 bases had no gene match. The CDR3 consists of 16 residues.

This clonotype was seen only a few times. V gene TRBV7-9 combines with J gene TRBJ2-7; possible D gene TRBD1, 5 bases. Germline V gene sequence: CDR1 SEHNR, CDR2 FQNEAQ (reference sequence). V lost 2 bases, J lost 7 bases, and 6 bases lay in between. This CDR3 comprises 11 residues. CDR3 residues: CASSLQGEQYF. Written as DNA, the CDR3 is TGTGCCAGCAGCTTACAGGGAGAGCAGTACTTC. The variable domain in full, with the rest retrieved from reference TRBV7-9 and TRBJ2-7, is DTGVSQNPRHKITKRGQNVTFRCDPISEHNRLYWYRQTLGQGPEFLTYFQNEAQLEKSRLLSDRFSAERPKGSFSTLEIQRTEQGDSAMYLCASSLQGEQYFGPGTRLTVT.

The gene calls are TRBV5-4 and TRBJ2-3, with TRBD1 matching 7 bases. Per germline, CDR1 SGHNT and CDR2 YYREEE (reference sequence). The CDR3 contains 14 residues. The ends lost 4 bases at V and 2 bases at J; junction bases unmatched: 4. CDR3 amino acids: CASSETGLTDTQYF. In nucleotides, the CDR3 is TGTGCCAGCAGCGAGACAGGGCTCACAGATACGCAGTATTTT.

This clonotype turned up a few times. This chain connects TRBV18 to TRBJ1-6; perhaps TRBD1 as D (5 bases). Deletions cut 2 bases from V and 7 bases from J, with 12 bases between. CDR1 KGHSH and CDR2 LQKENI come from the germline V gene. This CDR3 comprises 15 residues. This CDR3 is CASSPSRQSNSPLHF. CDR3 in DNA: TGTGCCAGCTCACCATCGCGACAGAGCAATTCACCCCTCCACTTT.

This clonotype was counted at least ten times. This chain links TRBV7-8 with TRBJ2-3; the D gene is possibly TRBD1 (6 bases). The ends were cut back, 5 bases at V and 0 bases at J, with 15 bases in the middle. CDR3 length: 16 amino acids. Germline assignment: CDR1 SGHVS and CDR2 FQNEAQ. CDR3 protein: CASSKTGYTSTDTQYF. CDR3 DNA: TGTGCCAGCAGCAAGACAGGATACACTAGCACAGATACGCAGTATTTT.

This clonotype has a single count. J is TRBJ2-7 and V is TRBV20-1; TRBD1 is a possible D gene (8 bases). CDR1 DFQATT and CDR2 SNEGSKA come from the germline V gene (reference sequence). The CDR3 is 13 amino acids. V was pared by 6 bases and J by 7 bases, with 19 bases between. As DNA, the CDR3 is TGCAGTGCCCCACAGGGGGGGAGCGGGGAGCAGTACTTC. Its translation is CSAPQGGSGEQYF.

This clonotype has at least ten counts. This chain uses TRBV5-1 with TRBJ2-3, with D tentatively TRBD1 or TRBD2 (7 bases each). CDR3 length: 16 residues. Trimming shortened V by 3 bases and J by 4 bases, and 18 bases separated the two germline ends. Germline V lookup: CDR1 SGHRS, CDR2 YFSETQ. CDR3 sequence (DNA): TGCGCCAGCAGCTCCAAGACAGGGAGGGGCGCAGATACGCAGTATTTT. This sequence encodes CASSSKTGRGADTQYF.

This clonotype was observed at least ten times. This sequence joins TRBV29-1 and TRBJ1-4; D not resolved. Germline lookup yields CDR1 SQVTM and CDR2 ANQGSEA. The V and J ends lost 2 bases and 8 bases respectively, with 15 bases between them. This CDR3 is 14 amino acids long. The CDR3 sequence: CSVEMGLQDEKLFF. The DNA for the CDR3 is TGCAGCGTTGAAATGGGCCTCCAGGACGAAAAACTGTTTTTT.

This clonotype is labeled medium-sized. This chain joins TRBV20-1 and TRBJ2-3; D is undetermined. Germline-derived CDR1 and CDR2 are DFQATT and SNEGSKA (reference sequence). This CDR3 region has 15 residues. V was shortened by 6 bases and J by 0 bases, with 16 bases between the two germline ends. CDR3 region: CSASSATSSTDTQYF. CDR3 coding DNA: TGCAGTGCCTCCTCAGCGACTTCTAGCACAGATACGCAGTATTTT.

J is TRBJ1-5 and V is TRBV12-3 or TRBV12-4; no clear D. The CDR3 has 17 amino acids. Trimming left V 7 bases short and J 2 bases short, with 21 bases between. CDR3 protein: CASTPYPFVSGNQPQHF. In DNA form, the CDR3 reads TGTGCCAGCACCCCTTACCCTTTTGTGAGCGGCAATCAGCCCCAGCATTTT.

This clonotype was counted ten times or more. The CDR3 here is CASDSGQGDGDEQFF. CDR3 DNA sequence: TGTGCCAGCGATTCCGGACAGGGCGATGGGGATGAGCAGTTCTTC. The chain has TRBV6-1 and TRBJ2-1, with TRBD1 matching 8 bases. This CDR3 comprises 15 residues. Germline CDR1 MNHNS, CDR2 SASEGT. After removal of 8 bases from V and 8 bases from J, the junction contained 14 bases not matched to a gene.

This clonotype has a handful of counts. The CDR3 DNA sequence: TGTGCCTGGAGTGTATCGGGGGCCCCTGGAAACACCATATATTTT. Its protein product is CAWSVSGAPGNTIYF. This sequence joins TRBV30 and TRBJ1-3; perhaps TRBD1 as D (6 bases). The V end lost 0 bases, the J end lost 2 bases, and 11 bases lay between the germline ends. The CDR3 is 15 residues long. Germline lookup yields CDR1 GTSNPN and CDR2 SVGIG (reference sequence).

This clonotype was seen a few times. CDR3 in amino acids: CSASTGTGLETQYF. CDR3 coding DNA: TGCAGTGCTAGTACAGGGACGGGCTTAGAGACCCAGTACTTC. This chain joins TRBV20-1 and TRBJ2-5; D perhaps matches TRBD1 (6 bases). This CDR3 is built from 14 residues. Germline loops: CDR1 DFQATT, CDR2 SNEGSKA (reference sequence). With 3 bases removed from V and 4 bases from J, the gap between germline ends came to 15 bases.

Remarks on this clonotype: A much larger clonotype is one base distant, so this may be a read error. The chain employs TRBV9 and TRBJ2-1, with D maybe TRBD2 (5 bases). CDR3 length: 15 amino acids. The ends were cut back, 1 base at V and 9 bases at J, with 17 bases in the middle. CDR1 is SGDLS and CDR2 is YYNGEE in the germline V gene. The CDR3 spells CASSVYGGRLCEQFF. For the CDR3, the DNA is TGTGCCAGCAGCGTATATGGCGGGCGTTTGTGTGAGCAGTTCTTC.